Shown below are 7 T cell receptor beta chains from a single sample sequenced in a study of cytomegalovirus exposure and HLA in healthy donors. The PCR was carried out with 60 Vbeta primers and 13 Jbeta primers. Sequencing was performed with immunoSEQ multiplex PCR; in TCRdb, only in-frame clones are kept and a portion is missing. The data hold approximately 190,000 clones, with 78% observed a single time. Sequenced material: PBMCs. Receptor source: a young woman in good health and CMV-seropositive.

This rearrangement joins TRBV28 to TRBJ2-3, with 13 positions matching TRBD2. Germline V lookup: CDR1 MDHEN, CDR2 SYDVKM. CDR3 size: 17 residues. Losses at the gene ends were 5 bases for V and 2 bases for J; bases not matched to a gene: 7. The CDR3 sequence: CASSTRTSGRFTDTQYF. In DNA form, the CDR3 reads TGTGCCAGCAGTACCCGGACTAGCGGGAGATTCACAGATACGCAGTATTTT.

In its sample, this clone was seen a few times. CDR3 DNA sequence: TGTGCCAGCAGTCTCACAGGGATCTCTGGCTACACCTTC. This gives the protein CASSLTGISGYTF. V is TRBV28 and J is TRBJ1-2; tentatively, D is TRBD1 (6 bases). Trimming took 5 bases from V and 7 from J, leaving 14 bases between them. Germline CDR1 MDHEN, CDR2 SYDVKM. The CDR3 contains 13 residues.

The chain is built from TRBV11-2 and TRBJ2-5; TRBD1 agrees at 7 bases. Germline V gene lookup returns CDR1 SGHAT and CDR2 FQNNGV. The length of the CDR3 is 13 residues. With V trimmed by 5 bases and J by 4 bases, 4 bases remained unmatched. The DNA of the CDR3 is TGTGCCAGCAGCCCTACAGGGGTAGAGACCCAGTACTTC. It yields the protein CASSPTGVETQYF.

The genes are TRBV11-2 and TRBJ2-1; 10 bases agree with TRBD2. With 4 bases clipped from V and 5 bases from J, the junction kept 5 bases outside the gene matches. The CDR3 length is 15 residues. Germline-derived CDR1 and CDR2 are SGHAT and FQNNGV. CDR3 nucleotides: TGTGCCAGCAGCTGGGGACTAGCGTATAACAATGAGCAGTTCTTC. The encoded protein is CASSWGLAYNNEQFF.

V and J are TRBV19 and TRBJ2-5, with 7 bases matching TRBD1. This CDR3 has 12 amino acids. In germline, CDR1 is LNHDA, CDR2 SQIVND (reference sequence). The junction had 4 bases not matched to a gene; V was cut back by 7 bases and J by 5 bases. The CDR3 DNA is TGTGCCAGTAAGGGACAGTTCGAGACCCAGTACTTC. This sequence encodes CASKGQFETQYF. Full variable domain (missing parts from reference TRBV19 and TRBJ2-5): DGGITQSPKYLFRKEGQNVTLSCEQNLNHDAMYWYRQDPGQGLRLIYYSQIVNDFQKGDIAEGYSVSREKKESFPLTVTSAQKNPTAFYLCASKGQFETQYFGPGTRLLVL.

The rearrangement links TRBV10-1 to TRBJ1-1; no clear D. CDR3 length: 16 amino acids. Germline V CDR1 and CDR2: WNHNN, SYGVQD (reference sequence). The germline V and J ends were trimmed by 3 bases and 0 bases, with 14 bases remaining between them. CDR3 region: CASSEGFGSLNTEAFF. CDR3 nucleotide sequence: TGCGCCAGCAGTGAAGGGTTCGGGAGCTTGAACACTGAAGCTTTCTTT.

The V and J genes are TRBV5-6 and TRBJ2-7; TRBD1 matches at 8 bases. Trimming at V came to 4 bases and at J to 2 bases, leaving 5 bases not matched to a gene. This CDR3 is 14 amino acids long. Germline CDR1 is SGHDT and CDR2 is YYEEEE. CDR3 amino acids: CASSRDRYTYEQYF. The DNA for the CDR3 is TGTGCCAGCAGCCGGGACAGGTATACCTACGAGCAGTACTTC.